The present entry profiles one T cell receptor beta chain with its context. The data stem from a study of blood T cell repertoires in COVID-19. The table came from immunoSEQ multiplex PCR; TCRdb's copy has only in-frame clones and leaves some out. The data show 150,000 or so clones, about 87% seen once. The V gene's germline CDR1 is SGHVS and CDR2 FNYEAQ. This CDR3 is built from 16 residues. V lost 4 bases and J lost 7, with 23 bases in between. The sequencing sample was made of peripheral blood. The receptor was derived from an elderly man with acute or convalescent COVID-19. This chain connects TRBV7-6 to TRBJ2-7; D perhaps matches TRBD1 (6 bases). The CDR3 here is CASSSQTGNRPQEQYF. The CDR3 nucleotides read TGTGCCAGCAGCTCCCAAACAGGGAATCGCCCCCAGGAGCAGTACTTC.